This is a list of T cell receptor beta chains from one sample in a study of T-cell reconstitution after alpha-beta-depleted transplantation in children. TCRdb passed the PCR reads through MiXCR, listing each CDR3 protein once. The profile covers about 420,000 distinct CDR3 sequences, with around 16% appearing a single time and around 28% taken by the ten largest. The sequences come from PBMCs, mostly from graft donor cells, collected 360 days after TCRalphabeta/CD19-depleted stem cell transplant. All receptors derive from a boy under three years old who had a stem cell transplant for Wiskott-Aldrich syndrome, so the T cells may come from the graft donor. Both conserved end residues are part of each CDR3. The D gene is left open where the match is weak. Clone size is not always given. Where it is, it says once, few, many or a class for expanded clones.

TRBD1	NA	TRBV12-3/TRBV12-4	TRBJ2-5	CASRSDRGEETQYF	TGTGCCAGCAGATCGGACAGGGGGGAAGAGACCCAGTACTTC
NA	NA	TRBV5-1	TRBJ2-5	CASSLTSLKTQYF	TGCGCCAGCAGCTTGACTAGTTTAAAGACCCAGTACTTC
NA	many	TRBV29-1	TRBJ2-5	CSVVVLRVLETQYF	TGCAGCGTTGTGGTCTTGAGGGTTTTAGAGACCCAGTACTTC
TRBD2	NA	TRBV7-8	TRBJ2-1	CASSSRLAGGVNEQFF	TGTGCCAGCAGCTCCCGACTAGCGGGAGGGGTAAATGAGCAGTTCTTC
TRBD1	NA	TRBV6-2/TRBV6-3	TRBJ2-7	CASSYPRDRSSYEQYF	TGTGCCAGCAGTTACCCCAGGGACAGGAGCTCCTACGAGCAGTACTTC
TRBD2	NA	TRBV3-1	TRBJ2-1	CASSQELTSGIYNEQFF	TGTGCCAGCAGCCAAGAATTGACTAGCGGGATCTACAATGAGCAGTTCTTC
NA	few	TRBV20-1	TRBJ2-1	CSASRQQYNEQFF	TGCAGTGCTAGTAGACAGCAATACAATGAGCAGTTCTTC
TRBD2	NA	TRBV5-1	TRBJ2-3	CASSLRTSGGADTQYF	TGCGCCAGCAGCTTGAGGACTAGCGGGGGGGCAGATACGCAGTATTTT
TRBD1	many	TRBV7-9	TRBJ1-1	CASSHTGQGASGDTEAFF	TGTGCCAGCAGCCATACGGGACAGGGGGCGTCGGGGGACACTGAAGCTTTCTTT
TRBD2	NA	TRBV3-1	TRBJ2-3	CASGSGGFASTDTQYF	TGTGCCAGCGGAAGCGGGGGGTTTGCTAGCACAGATACGCAGTATTTT
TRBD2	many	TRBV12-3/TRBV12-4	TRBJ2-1	CASSSLSGGYNEQFF	TGTGCCAGCAGTTCCTTGAGCGGGGGCTACAATGAGCAGTTCTTC
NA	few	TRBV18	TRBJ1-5	CASSRQTNQPQHF	TGTGCCAGCTCAAGGCAGACCAATCAGCCCCAGCATTTT
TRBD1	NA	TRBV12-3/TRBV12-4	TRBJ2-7	CASSLTGGKQYF	TGTGCCAGCAGCCTAACAGGGGGCAAGCAGTACTTC
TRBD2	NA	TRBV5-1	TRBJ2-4	CASSLSGRGVKNIQYF	TGCGCCAGCAGTCTTAGCGGGAGAGGGGTCAAAAACATTCAGTACTTC
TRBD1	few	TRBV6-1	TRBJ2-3	CASTTHPGTGTDTQYF	TGTGCCAGCACTACCCATCCGGGGACAGGGACAGATACGCAGTATTTT
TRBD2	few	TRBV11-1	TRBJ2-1	CASSLAWTSGLSYNEQFF	TGTGCCAGCAGCTTAGCTTGGACTAGCGGCCTCTCCTACAATGAGCAGTTCTTC
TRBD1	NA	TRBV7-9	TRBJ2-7	CASSSDRTSYEQYF	TGTGCCAGCAGCTCGGACAGGACCTCCTACGAGCAGTACTTC
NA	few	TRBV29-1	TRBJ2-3	CSVVPGARTDTQYF	TGCAGCGTTGTCCCAGGGGCCCGCACAGATACGCAGTATTTT
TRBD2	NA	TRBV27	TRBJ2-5	CASSLGLAEQETQYF	TGTGCCAGCAGTTTAGGGCTAGCGGAACAAGAGACCCAGTACTTC
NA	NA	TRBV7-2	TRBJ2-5	CASSLERDQTQYF	TGTGCCAGCAGCTTAGAGAGGGACCAGACCCAGTACTTC
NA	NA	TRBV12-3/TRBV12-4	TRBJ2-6	CASSRRIVSGANVLTF	TGTGCCAGCAGCCGAAGGATCGTTTCTGGGGCCAACGTCCTGACTTTC
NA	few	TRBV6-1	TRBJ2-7	CASRPPGQLYEQYF	TGTGCCAGCAGACCCCCGGGACAACTCTACGAGCAGTACTTC
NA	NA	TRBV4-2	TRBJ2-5	CASSQEDGETQYF	TGTGCCAGCAGCCAAGAAGACGGGGAGACCCAGTACTTC
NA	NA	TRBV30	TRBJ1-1	CAWKGPGFTEAFF	TGTGCCTGGAAAGGGCCGGGGTTCACTGAAGCTTTCTTT
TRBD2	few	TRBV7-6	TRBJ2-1	CASSLRLTRREGSNNEQFF	TGTGCCAGCAGCTTACGCCTGACGAGGCGGGAGGGTTCGAACAATGAGCAGTTCTTC
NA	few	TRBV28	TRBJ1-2	CASSFAGEAYGYTF	TGTGCCAGCAGTTTTGCAGGGGAGGCCTATGGCTACACCTTC
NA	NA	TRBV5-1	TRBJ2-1	CASRLQGTNEQFF	TGCGCCAGCAGGTTACAGGGAACCAATGAGCAGTTCTTC
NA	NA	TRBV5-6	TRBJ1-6	CASSLRVGYNSPLHF	TGTGCCAGCAGCTTGCGGGTAGGCTATAATTCACCCCTCCACTTT
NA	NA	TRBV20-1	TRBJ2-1	CSASGGLSEQFF	TGCAGTGCTAGCGGGGGGCTTAGTGAGCAGTTCTTC
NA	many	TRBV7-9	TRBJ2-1	CASSPGLAKYNEQFF	TGTGCCAGCAGCCCGGGGCTAGCGAAATACAATGAGCAGTTCTTC
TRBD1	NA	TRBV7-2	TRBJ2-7	CASSRDRLIYEQYF	TGTGCCAGCAGCAGGGACAGGCTTATCTACGAGCAGTACTTC
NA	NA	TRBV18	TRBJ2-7	CASSHGRAYEQYF	TGTGCCAGCTCACACGGAAGAGCCTACGAGCAGTACTTC
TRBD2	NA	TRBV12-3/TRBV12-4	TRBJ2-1	CASSLAGDFYNEQFF	TGTGCCAGCAGTCTAGCGGGAGACTTTTACAATGAGCAGTTCTTC
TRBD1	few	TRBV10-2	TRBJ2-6	CASRRTGVTSGANVLTF	TGCGCCAGCAGGAGGACAGGGGTAACATCTGGGGCCAACGTCCTGACTTTC
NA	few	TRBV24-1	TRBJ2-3	CATSDFRGPNGGDTQYF	TGTGCCACCAGTGATTTCCGGGGGCCTAATGGGGGAGATACGCAGTATTTT
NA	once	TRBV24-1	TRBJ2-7	CATSDSHNRGLYEQYF	TGTGCCACCAGTGATTCTCACAATCGGGGGCTCTACGAGCAGTACTTC